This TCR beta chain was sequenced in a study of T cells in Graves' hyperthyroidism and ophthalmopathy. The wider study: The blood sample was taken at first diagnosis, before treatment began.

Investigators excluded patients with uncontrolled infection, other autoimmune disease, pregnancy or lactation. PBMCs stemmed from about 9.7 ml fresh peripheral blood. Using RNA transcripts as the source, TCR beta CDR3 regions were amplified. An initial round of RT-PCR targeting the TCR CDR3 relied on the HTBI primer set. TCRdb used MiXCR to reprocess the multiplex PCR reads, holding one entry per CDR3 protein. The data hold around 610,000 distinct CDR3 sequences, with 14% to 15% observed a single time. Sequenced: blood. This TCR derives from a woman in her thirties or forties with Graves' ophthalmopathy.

This chain's CDR3 is CSARDRAGASETQYF. The CDR3 DNA reads as TGCAGTGCTAGAGATCGGGCGGGAGCTTCCGAGACCCAGTACTTC. This chain links TRBV20-1 with TRBJ2-5; TRBD2 matches 7 bases. The germline gives CDR1 DFQATT, CDR2 SNEGSKA (reference sequence). Trimming took 0 bases from V and 5 from J; bases not matched to a gene: 9. The CDR3 has 15 amino acids.